This TCR beta chain appears in the sequencing data of a study of monozygotic twins with inflammatory bowel disease. UMIs containing a 6-nucleotide sample barcode were added via template switching. For each CDR3 protein, TCRdb gives one entry from its re-call of the 5' RACE reads, without DNA. The repertoire table contains about 380,000 distinct CDR3 sequences. Blood was drawn at over 2 ml per donor. The CDR3 is 17 residues long. The TCR was taken from a human donor with ulcerative colitis or Crohn's disease, or a healthy co-twin of an affected twin (not recorded which). This rearrangement joins TRBV12-3 or TRBV12-4 to TRBJ1-5; the TCRdb call, TRBD1, lacks DNA for checking. The specimen was blood. The CDR3 sequence is CASSLTTGRVGNQPQHF.